This T cell receptor beta chain was observed in a study of T cells in Graves' hyperthyroidism and ophthalmopathy. Patients were aged 18 to 65, had disease duration under 2 months, and had newly diagnosed hyperthyroidism. PBMCs came from roughly 10 ml fresh peripheral blood. Amplified regions were TCR beta CDR3 sequences from RNA transcripts. HTBI primers drove first-round RT-PCR of the TCR CDR3. TCRdb analysed the multiplex PCR reads with MiXCR anew, one entry per CDR3 protein. This repertoire shows roughly 800,000 distinct CDR3 sequences, 35% to 40% found once; its top ten account for approximately 8.7%. Trimming cost V 4 bases and J 4 bases; bases outside gene matches: 5. The CDR3 has 15 amino acids. In germline, CDR1 is SGHRS, CDR2 YFSETQ.

The chain joins TRBV5-1 to TRBJ1-4; TRBD1 matches 9 bases. The receptor comes from a man between 18 and 35 years old with Graves' hyperthyroidism. The sample was blood. For the CDR3, the DNA is TGCGCCAGCAGCGCCGGACAGGGGCTTAATGAAAAACTGTTTTTT. Its protein is CASSAGQGLNEKLFF.